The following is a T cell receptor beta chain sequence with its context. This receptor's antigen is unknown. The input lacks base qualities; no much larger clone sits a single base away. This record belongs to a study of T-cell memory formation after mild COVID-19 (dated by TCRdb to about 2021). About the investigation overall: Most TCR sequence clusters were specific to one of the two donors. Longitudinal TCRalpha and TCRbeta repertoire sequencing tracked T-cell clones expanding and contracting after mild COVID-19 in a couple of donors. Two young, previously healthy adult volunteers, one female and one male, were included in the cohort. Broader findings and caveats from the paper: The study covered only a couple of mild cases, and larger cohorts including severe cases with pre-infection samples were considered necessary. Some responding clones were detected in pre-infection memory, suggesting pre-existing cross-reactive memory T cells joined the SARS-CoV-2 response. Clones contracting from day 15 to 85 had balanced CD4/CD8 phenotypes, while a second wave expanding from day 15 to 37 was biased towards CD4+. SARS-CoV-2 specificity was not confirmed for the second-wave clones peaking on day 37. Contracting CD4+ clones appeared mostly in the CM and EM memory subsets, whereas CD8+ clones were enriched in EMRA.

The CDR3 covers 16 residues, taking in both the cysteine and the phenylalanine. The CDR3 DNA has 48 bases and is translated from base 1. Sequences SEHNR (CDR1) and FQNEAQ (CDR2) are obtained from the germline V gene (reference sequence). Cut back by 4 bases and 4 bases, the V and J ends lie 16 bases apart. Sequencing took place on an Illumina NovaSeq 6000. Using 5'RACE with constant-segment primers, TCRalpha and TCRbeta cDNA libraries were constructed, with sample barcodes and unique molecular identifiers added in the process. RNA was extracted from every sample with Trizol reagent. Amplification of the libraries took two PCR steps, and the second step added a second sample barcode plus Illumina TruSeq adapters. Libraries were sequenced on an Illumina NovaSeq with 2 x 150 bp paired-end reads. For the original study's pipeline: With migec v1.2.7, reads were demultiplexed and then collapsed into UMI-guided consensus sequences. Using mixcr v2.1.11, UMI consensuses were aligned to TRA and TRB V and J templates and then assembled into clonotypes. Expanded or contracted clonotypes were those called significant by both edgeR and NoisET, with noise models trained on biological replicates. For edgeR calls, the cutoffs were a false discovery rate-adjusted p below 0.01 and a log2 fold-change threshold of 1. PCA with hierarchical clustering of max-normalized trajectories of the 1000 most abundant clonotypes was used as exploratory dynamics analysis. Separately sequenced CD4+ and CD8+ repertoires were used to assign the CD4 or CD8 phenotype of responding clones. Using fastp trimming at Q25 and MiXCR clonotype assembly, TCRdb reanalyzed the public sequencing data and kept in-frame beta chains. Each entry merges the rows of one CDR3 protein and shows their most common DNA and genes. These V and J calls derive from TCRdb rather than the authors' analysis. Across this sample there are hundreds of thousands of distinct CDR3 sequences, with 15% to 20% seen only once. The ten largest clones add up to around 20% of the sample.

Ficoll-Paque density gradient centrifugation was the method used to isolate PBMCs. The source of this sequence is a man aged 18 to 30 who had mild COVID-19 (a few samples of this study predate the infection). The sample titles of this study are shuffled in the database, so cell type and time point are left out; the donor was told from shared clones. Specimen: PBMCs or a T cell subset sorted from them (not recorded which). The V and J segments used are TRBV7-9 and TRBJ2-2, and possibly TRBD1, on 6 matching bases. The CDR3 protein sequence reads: CASSSETGIRTGELFF. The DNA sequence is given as TGTGCCAGCAGCTCTGAGACAGGAATCCGCACCGGGGAGCTGTTTTTT.